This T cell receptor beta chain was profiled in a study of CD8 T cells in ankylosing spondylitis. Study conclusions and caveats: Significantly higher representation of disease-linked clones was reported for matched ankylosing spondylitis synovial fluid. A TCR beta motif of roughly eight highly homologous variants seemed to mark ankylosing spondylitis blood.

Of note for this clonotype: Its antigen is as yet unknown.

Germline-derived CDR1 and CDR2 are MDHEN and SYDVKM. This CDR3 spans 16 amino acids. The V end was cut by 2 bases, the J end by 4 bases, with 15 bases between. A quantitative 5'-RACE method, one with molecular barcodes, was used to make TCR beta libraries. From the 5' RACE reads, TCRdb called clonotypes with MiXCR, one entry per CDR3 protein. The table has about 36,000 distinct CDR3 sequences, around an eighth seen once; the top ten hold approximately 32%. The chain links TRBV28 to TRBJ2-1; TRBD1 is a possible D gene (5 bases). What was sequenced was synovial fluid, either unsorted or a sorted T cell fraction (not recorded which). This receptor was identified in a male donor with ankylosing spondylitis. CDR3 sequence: CASSLTGGKTYNEQFF. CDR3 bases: TGTGCCAGCAGTTTAACAGGCGGAAAAACTTACAATGAGCAGTTCTTC. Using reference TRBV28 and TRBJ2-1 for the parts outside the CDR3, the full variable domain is DVKVTQSSRYLVKRTGEKVFLECVQDMDHENMFWYRQDPGLGLRLIYFSYDVKMKEKGDIPEGYSVSREKKERFSLILESASTNQTSMYLCASSLTGGKTYNEQFFGPGTRLTVL.